This TCR beta chain was retrieved from a study of shared clonotypes between healthy human individuals. About the research overall: CD4 naive and CD4 memory each took three plates per donor, while CD8 naive took two and CD8 memory one.

Trimming removed 1 base from V and 4 bases from J; junction bases left unmatched: 11. Germline V gene sequence: CDR1 MNHEY, CDR2 SMNVEV (reference sequence). The CDR3 contains 17 residues. Each subset's genomic DNA was shared equally among a number of immunoSEQ plates. Some clones are missing from TCRdb's copy, which holds only in-frame ones; the method was immunoSEQ multiplex PCR. This sample has some 1,900,000 clones, with about 94% found just once. Naive-designated CD8 cells lacked CD45RO, were positively enriched for CCR7, and omitted terminally differentiated effector memory CD45RA+ cells. Study findings and constraints: Estimated richness values were generally larger in naive subsets than in memory subsets. Sequencing depth was a factor that was expected to affect clonotype sharing among donors.

A note on this clone: Its antigen is not identified.

Sequencing used naive CD8+ T cells sorted from blood. This TCR derives from a man between 18 and 35 years old in good health. The J gene is TRBJ2-7, the V gene TRBV27; 9 positions agree with TRBD1. CDR3 protein: CASSLLSPTGQGYEQYF. The CDR3 bases are TGTGCCAGCAGTTTATTAAGCCCTACGGGACAGGGTTACGAGCAGTACTTC.